This note documents a single T cell receptor beta chain sequence. Its specificity is not known. This record belongs to a study of CXCR3-negative and CXCR3-positive naive CD8 T cells. Study-wide findings and caveats: For naive cells, CXCR3-negative and CXCR3-positive subsets had similar TRBV-TRBJ usage; for memory cells, usage differed. Relative to memory CD8+ cells, whose diversity was much lower, both naive subsets had comparably high diversity.

From germline, CDR1 is MNHEY and CDR2 SVGAGI. The CDR3 extends over 14 amino acids. UMI-labeled TRB cDNA libraries were prepared by 5' RACE. TCRdb reanalyzed the 5' RACE reads, giving one entry per CDR3 protein sequence and no DNA. This sample carries about 62,000 distinct CDR3 sequences, with 4.3% going to the ten biggest clones. The sequence was obtained from a human donor in good health. Some clones in this sample may be carry-over from other donors' samples. Sequenced: naive CXCR3- CD8+ T cells from blood. The sample's subset: CD45RO-CCR7+CD27+CD95- naive CD8+ T cells lacking CXCR3 (TNR3-). The rearrangement uses TRBV6-5 and TRBJ1-1; TCRdb gives TRBD1 as the D gene, but with no DNA this cannot be confirmed. The CDR3 here is CASSTQGLNTEAFF.